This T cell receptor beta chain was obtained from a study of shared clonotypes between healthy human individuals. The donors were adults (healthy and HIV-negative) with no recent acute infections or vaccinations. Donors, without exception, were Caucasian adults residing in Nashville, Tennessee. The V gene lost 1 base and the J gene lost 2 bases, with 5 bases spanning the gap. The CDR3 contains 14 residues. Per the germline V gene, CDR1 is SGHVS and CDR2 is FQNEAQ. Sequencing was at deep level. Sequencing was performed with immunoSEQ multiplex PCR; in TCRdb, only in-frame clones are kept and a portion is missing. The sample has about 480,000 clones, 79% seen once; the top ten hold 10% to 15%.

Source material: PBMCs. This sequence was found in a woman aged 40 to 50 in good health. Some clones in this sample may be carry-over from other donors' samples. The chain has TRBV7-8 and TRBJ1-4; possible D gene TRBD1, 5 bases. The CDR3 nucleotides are TGTGCCAGCAGCTTAGACAGGACTAATGAAAAACTGTTTTTT. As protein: CASSLDRTNEKLFF.